These 9 T cell receptor beta chains share one sample of origin, sequenced in a study of cytotoxic CD8 clonotypes in ibrutinib-treated CLL. This table comes from immunoSEQ multiplex PCR, and its TCRdb copy is limited to in-frame clones, with some not included. The sample carries some 150,000 clones, more than 75% recorded once. This specimen consisted of PBMCs, obtained after 36 months of ibrutinib treatment. The receptor set was obtained from a human donor with chronic lymphocytic leukemia.

This clone was counted a single time. V usage is TRBV30 and J usage is TRBJ2-3, with TRBD2 as a possible D gene (5 bases). The germline V gene encodes CDR1 GTSNPN and CDR2 SVGIG (reference sequence). V was cut by 3 bases and J by 0 bases, with 7 bases left in between. The CDR3 has 13 amino acids. The CDR3 DNA reads TGTGCCTGGAGCCAGCGGAGCACAGATACGCAGTATTTT. Translation: CAWSQRSTDTQYF.

Details on this clone: The CDR3 end shows no conserved phenylalanine or tryptophan, and so a read error is likely. The limits of the CDR3 on the DNA are not certain, so only TCRdb's listed CDR3 is given. The chain couples TRBV29-1 to TRBJ1-1. The CDR3 is made up of 9 amino acids, end residues included. The germline CDR1 and CDR2 sequences are SQVTM and ANQGSEA. The CDR3 loop reads CSVDGFGGN.

The V call is TRBV6-1, the J call TRBJ2-7; D assignment may be TRBD1 or TRBD2 (5 bases each). The CDR3 is 14 residues long. Trimming shortened V by 4 bases and J by 3 bases, and 13 bases separated the two germline ends. CDR1 is MNHNS, CDR2 SASEGT, per germline. The CDR3: CASSARDGFYEQYF. The DNA of the CDR3 is TGTGCCAGCAGTGCCCGGGACGGTTTCTACGAGCAGTACTTC.

This clone showed up just a few times. The chain joins TRBV14 to TRBJ2-3, with a possible D match to TRBD1 (6 bases). The CDR3 covers 14 residues. Germline V lookup: CDR1 SGHDN, CDR2 FVKESK. Trimming stripped 3 bases from V and 6 bases from J, with 13 bases between. The CDR3: CASSQDWGHDTQYF. As DNA, the CDR3 is TGTGCCAGCAGCCAGGATTGGGGGCATGATACGCAGTATTTT.

CDR3 sequence: CATSRVGRNQPQHF. DNA for the CDR3: TGTGCCACCAGCAGAGTGGGGCGTAATCAGCCCCAGCATTTT. The J gene is TRBJ1-5, the V gene TRBV15, with D perhaps TRBD1 (5 bases). This CDR3 region has 14 residues. V was shortened by 1 base and J by 4 bases, with 8 bases between the two germline ends. Germline values: CDR1 LNHNV, CDR2 YYDKDF (reference sequence).

The chain has TRBV10-3 and TRBJ1-3; D uncertain. Trimming took off 7 bases at V and 0 bases at J, with 13 bases between the two ends. The CDR3 totals 15 residues. Germline V gene sequence: CDR1 ENHRY, CDR2 SYGVKD. The CDR3 nucleotides are TGTGCCATCACTTCCCAGGTTACCTCTGGAAACACCATATATTTT. This sequence encodes CAITSQVTSGNTIYF.

The V and J genes are TRBV5-8 and TRBJ2-7; possibly TRBD1 for D (6 bases). V lost 5 bases, J lost 2 bases, and 20 bases lay in between. In germline, CDR1 is SGHTS, CDR2 YDEGEE. CDR3 length: 16 amino acids. The CDR3 DNA is TGTGCCAGCAGGAACCCGGGACACCGTTATCCCTACGAGCAGTACTTC. It codes for CASRNPGHRYPYEQYF.

This chain joins TRBV10-3 and TRBJ2-5, with D possibly matching TRBD2 (6 bases). Per germline, CDR1 ENHRY and CDR2 SYGVKD. This CDR3 has 14 residues. V was cut by 8 bases and J by 5 bases, with 18 bases left in between. DNA for the CDR3: TGTGCCATCCGGGAGCGTCGAGGGCGGGAGACCCAGTACTTC. Its translation: CAIRERRGRETQYF.

This clone has just a few counts. The V call is TRBV5-1, the J call TRBJ2-2; D call uncertain. Per the germline V gene, CDR1 is SGHRS and CDR2 is YFSETQ. Deletions cut 1 base from V and 3 bases from J, with 4 bases between. CDR3 length: 13 residues. The CDR3 protein is CASSLTYTGELFF. CDR3 nucleotide sequence: TGCGCCAGCAGCTTGACGTACACCGGGGAGCTGTTTTTT.